A single sample is the source of the 28 T cell receptor beta chains below, sequenced in a study of human T cells and chemical hapten exposure (TCRdb year 2021). Libraries were made using RACE. TCRdb records NextSeq 500 as the sequencer. TCRdb reprocessed the public reads (quality trimming at Q25 with fastp, clone calling with MiXCR) and kept in-frame beta chains. Under each unique CDR3 protein, matching rows form one entry showing the most common genes and DNA. Across this sample there are about 95,000 distinct CDR3 sequences, with over 10% seen only once. Clones ranked in the top ten supply approximately 3.3% of the sample. Per the publication, the time point label means: patch test 2, 6 weeks after DPC sensitization. What this sample's treatment or condition label stands for: therapeutic diphenylcyclopropenone sensitization with weekly scalp DPC. The sample in question was whole blood, obtained in connection with sensitization to the hapten diphenylcyclopropenone (DPC). The receptors derive from a woman in her forties with alopecia areata. Some clones in this sample may be carry-over from other donors' samples.

The chain joins TRBV28 to TRBJ2-5; D might be TRBD2 (6 bases). This CDR3 region has 14 residues. Trimming took off 2 bases at V and 2 bases at J, with 9 bases between the two ends. Per the germline V gene, CDR1 is MDHEN and CDR2 is SYDVKM. The CDR3 DNA follows: TGTGCCAGCAGTTTAGGAGGGGCTCAAGAGACCCAGTACTTC. As protein: CASSLGGAQETQYF.

Many counts were recorded for this clonotype. J is TRBJ2-1 and V is TRBV27; 8 bases fit TRBD2. This CDR3 is 14 amino acids long. Germline CDR1 is MNHEY and CDR2 is SMNVEV (reference sequence). V shed 8 bases and J 5 bases; nucleotides not matched to a gene: 8. The CDR3, as DNA: TGTGCCAGCGGACGGGAGGGAGTCCACAATGAGCAGTTCTTC. Translation: CASGREGVHNEQFF.

This clonotype has just a few counts. The gene calls are TRBV24-1 and TRBJ2-2; the match to TRBD2 covers 8 bases. CDR1 and CDR2 from the germline V gene are KGHDR and SFDVKD. The V segment lost 12 bases and the J segment 7 bases; nucleotides outside the gene matches: 3. This CDR3 contains 11 residues. The CDR3 loop reads CAVSGSGELFF. The CDR3 DNA sequence: TGTGCCGTCAGCGGGAGCGGGGAGCTGTTTTTT.

This clonotype has a count of ten or more. J is TRBJ2-7 and V is TRBV7-3; 8 bases match TRBD2. Germline CDR1 and CDR2: SGHTA and FQGTGA. CDR3 length equals 14 residues. V lost 5 bases and J lost 5; bases outside the gene matches: 8. For the CDR3, the DNA is TGTGCCAGCAGCCACGCGGGGGGTTTCGACGAGCAGTACTTC. Translation gives CASSHAGGFDEQYF.

A note on this clonotype: This may be a read error, as it is one base from a much larger clone. The CDR3 nucleotides are TGTGCCGGCAGCTTCGGGGGAAACGAGCAGTACTTC. Amino acids: CAGSFGGNEQYF. V is TRBV5-4 and J is TRBJ2-7; D perhaps matches TRBD2 (6 bases). Per the germline V gene, CDR1 is SGHNT and CDR2 is YYREEE (reference sequence). This CDR3 is built from 12 residues.

This clonotype was observed at least ten times. CDR3 sequence: CASSQAHGELFF. CDR3 nucleotides: TGTGCCAGCAGCCAAGCCCACGGGGAGCTGTTTTTT. The chain links TRBV3-1 to TRBJ2-2; D gene uncertain. CDR1 is LGHDT, CDR2 YNNKEL, per germline (reference sequence). CDR3 length equals 12 residues. The V gene lost 1 base and the J gene lost 7 bases, with 4 bases spanning the gap.

This clonotype has ten or more counts. This sequence joins TRBV6-2 or TRBV6-3 and TRBJ2-3, with no clear D. Trimming pared 7 bases from V and 2 bases from J, leaving 13 bases between. The CDR3 has 14 residues. Looked up from germline, CDR1 is MNHEY and CDR2 is SVGEGT. CDR3 sequence reads: CASNLRAPTDTQYF. The CDR3 region has the DNA TGTGCCAGCAACCTAAGGGCCCCCACAGATACGCAGTATTTT.

This clonotype occurred a few times. The chain uses TRBV3-1 and TRBJ2-4; 12 bases line up with TRBD1. The CDR3 is made up of 14 amino acids. Germline CDR1 reads LGHDT; CDR2 reads YNNKEL (reference sequence). The V segment lost 4 bases and the J segment 8 bases; nucleotides outside the gene matches: 3. The CDR3: CASSPGQGAYIQYF. CDR3 sequence (DNA): TGTGCCAGCAGCCCGGGACAGGGGGCCTACATTCAGTACTTC.

The V call is TRBV29-1, the J call TRBJ1-3; D uncertain. The length of the CDR3 is 13 residues. Germline lookup yields CDR1 SQVTM and CDR2 ANQGSEA. V was trimmed by 7 bases and J by 0 bases, leaving 10 bases between them. This chain's CDR3 is CSASGGSGNTIYF. CDR3 bases: TGCAGCGCTTCTGGAGGCTCTGGAAACACCATATATTTT. Looking up the rest from reference TRBV29-1 and TRBJ1-3 gives the full variable domain: SAVISQKPSRDICQRGTSLTIQCQVDSQVTMMFWYRQQPGQSLTLIATANQGSEATYESGFVIDKFPISRPNLTFSTLTVSNMSPEDSSIYLCSASGGSGNTIYFGEGSWLTVV.

This clonotype was counted at least ten times. This rearrangement joins TRBV7-3 to TRBJ2-1; 10 bases are a match to TRBD2. Germline V CDR1 and CDR2: SGHTA, FQGTGA. With V trimmed by 5 bases and J by 5 bases, 12 bases remained unmatched. This CDR3 is built from 17 residues. As DNA, the CDR3 is TGTGCCAGCAGCCTCTCCGCCCGTCTAGCGGGGGACAATGAGCAGTTCTTC. Protein sequence: CASSLSARLAGDNEQFF.

This clonotype was detected many times. The V and J genes are TRBV7-2 and TRBJ1-2; 8 bases agree with TRBD1. The germline V gene encodes CDR1 SGHTA and CDR2 FQGNSA. The CDR3 runs 14 residues. Unmatched junction bases numbered 7, after V lost 5 bases and J lost 5 bases. The CDR3 DNA reads as TGTGCCAGCAGCCCGAGGACAGGGCAATATGGCTACACCTTC. Its translation is CASSPRTGQYGYTF.

This clonotype was picked up a small number of times. V is TRBV19 and J is TRBJ2-5; D not resolved. The CDR3 consists of 14 residues. The V end lost 6 bases, the J end lost 0 bases, and 11 bases lay between the germline ends. Germline V gene sequence: CDR1 LNHDA, CDR2 SQIVND (reference sequence). CDR3 in amino acids: CASRRSPNQETQYF. CDR3 nucleotide sequence: TGTGCCAGTAGGAGGTCTCCCAACCAAGAGACCCAGTACTTC.

The chain joins TRBV14 to TRBJ2-1, with 9 bases fitting TRBD1. The CDR3 spans 16 residues. After removal of 3 bases from V and 7 bases from J, the junction contained 10 bases not matched to a gene. Germline assignment: CDR1 SGHDN and CDR2 FVKESK. The CDR3 DNA reads TGTGCCAGCAGCCATCCCGGGACAGGGTTCAGGAATGAGCAGTTCTTC. This codes for CASSHPGTGFRNEQFF.

This clonotype has just a few counts. This rearrangement joins TRBV6-5 to TRBJ2-3; TRBD2 is a possible D gene (6 bases). The ends were cut back, 0 bases at V and 1 base at J, with 8 bases in the middle. Germline values: CDR1 MNHEY, CDR2 SVGAGI. The CDR3 runs to 15 residues. CDR3 bases: TGTGCCAGCAGTTACTCCCGCGGGGGCACAGATACGCAGTATTTT. Translating it yields CASSYSRGGTDTQYF.

This clonotype was detected only a few times. The rearrangement uses TRBV4-2 and TRBJ1-2; 8 bases match TRBD1. J lost 1 base, V lost 1 base, and 11 bases had no gene match. The CDR3 totals 18 residues. CDR1 LGHNA and CDR2 YNFKEQ come from the germline V gene. The CDR3 is CASSQAPAGGKGNYGYTF. CDR3 bases: TGTGCCAGCAGCCAAGCCCCCGCAGGGGGCAAGGGTAACTATGGCTACACCTTC.

V gene TRBV29-1 combines with J gene TRBJ1-2; D is possibly TRBD1 (5 bases). CDR1 is SQVTM and CDR2 is ANQGSEA in the germline V gene. This CDR3 has 12 amino acids. V lost 6 bases and J lost 8, with 16 bases in between. CDR3 protein: CSVGGEARGYTF. The CDR3 coding sequence is TGCAGCGTAGGAGGGGAGGCCAGGGGCTACACCTTC.

In this sample, this clonotype turned up many times. CDR3 DNA: TGTGCCAGCAGCTTAGCCCCTCGCGGGGGGGCCACTTACGAGCAGTACTTC. This gives the protein CASSLAPRGGATYEQYF. The chain has TRBV7-2 and TRBJ2-7; TRBD2 matches at 9 bases. There are 17 residues in the CDR3. Germline lookup yields CDR1 SGHTA and CDR2 FQGNSA. With 0 bases clipped from V and 4 bases from J, the junction kept 10 bases outside the gene matches.

In its sample, this clonotype was seen many times. V usage is TRBV7-9 and J usage is TRBJ1-2, with 7 bases that match TRBD1. In germline, CDR1 is SEHNR, CDR2 FQNEAQ (reference sequence). The CDR3 loop spans 15 amino acids. V was clipped by 0 bases and J by 1 base; unmatched bases: 2. The CDR3 sequence: CASSLAQGGNYGYTF. The CDR3 DNA follows: TGTGCCAGCAGCTTAGCCCAGGGGGGTAACTATGGCTACACCTTC.

This clonotype was detected ten times or more. J is TRBJ1-1 and V is TRBV20-1, with D possibly matching TRBD1 (5 bases). Germline CDR1 and CDR2: DFQATT and SNEGSKA (reference sequence). The V end was cut by 6 bases, the J end by 7 bases, with 18 bases between. The CDR3 is 13 amino acids. The CDR3 DNA reads TGCAGTGCCCCCAAAGGATGGGGGAATGAAGCTTTCTTT. This codes for CSAPKGWGNEAFF.

The chain links TRBV7-9 to TRBJ1-2; no firm D call. V was pared by 1 base and J by 0 bases, with 6 bases between. Germline loops: CDR1 SEHNR, CDR2 FQNEAQ (reference sequence). The CDR3 is made up of 14 amino acids. This CDR3 is CASSLGVANYGYTF. CDR3 nucleotide sequence: TGTGCCAGCAGCTTAGGGGTGGCTAACTATGGCTACACCTTC.

In this sample, this clonotype turned up many times. The chain links TRBV20-1 to TRBJ2-7; a weak D match, TRBD2 (6 bases). The germline V gene encodes CDR1 DFQATT and CDR2 SNEGSKA (reference sequence). The CDR3 is 13 amino acids. V was clipped by 5 bases and J by 4 bases, with 15 bases between them. This CDR3 reads CSAYTRGLYEQYF. CDR3 bases: TGCAGTGCTTATACGCGGGGCCTTTACGAGCAGTACTTC.

This clonotype appeared many times. The chain is built from TRBV2 and TRBJ1-6; D may be TRBD1 (6 bases). CDR3 length: 14 residues. Germline CDR1 and CDR2: SNHLY and FYNNEI. V was trimmed by 6 bases and J by 13 bases, leaving 19 bases between them. The CDR3 sequence is CASRLRTESGPLHF. The CDR3 DNA reads as TGTGCCAGCAGACTACGGACAGAGTCGGGCCCCCTCCACTTT.

The rearrangement links TRBV4-2 to TRBJ1-2; D is ambiguous. The CDR3 has 13 residues. Germline CDR1 is LGHNA and CDR2 is YNFKEQ. V dropped 0 bases and J dropped 8 bases, with 10 bases sitting between them. CDR3 region: CASSQDRVLGYTF. In nucleotides, the CDR3 is TGTGCCAGCAGCCAAGATCGAGTTTTGGGCTACACCTTC.

CDR3 protein: CASRGHPNEKLFF. The CDR3 nucleotides read TGTGCCAGCAGAGGACACCCAAATGAAAAACTGTTTTTT. V and J are TRBV27 and TRBJ1-4; perhaps TRBD1 as D (5 bases). Germline V CDR1 and CDR2: MNHEY, SMNVEV (reference sequence). Trimming took off 6 bases at V and 5 bases at J, with 10 bases between the two ends. The CDR3 has 13 residues. The whole variable domain, remainder taken from reference TRBV27 and TRBJ1-4, is EAQVTQNPRYLITVTGKKLTVTCSQNMNHEYMSWYRQDPGLGLRQIYYSMNVEVTDKGDVPEGYKVSRKEKRNFPLILESPSPNQTSLYFCASRGHPNEKLFFGSGTQLSVL.

This clonotype was counted ten times or more. This rearrangement joins TRBV5-6 to TRBJ1-5, with TRBD1 matching over 7 bases. The CDR3 has 16 amino acids. Per germline, CDR1 SGHDT and CDR2 YYEEEE. The junction had 10 bases not matched to a gene; V was cut back by 4 bases and J by 3 bases. In DNA form, the CDR3 reads TGTGCCAGCAGCATCCGACTGACAGGGACCAATCAGCCCCAGCATTTT. Translation: CASSIRLTGTNQPQHF.

CDR3 nucleotides: TGCAGCGTTGAATACCCCGGGGGGAAACTGTTTTTT. This translates into CSVEYPGGKLFF. This chain uses TRBV29-1 with TRBJ1-4; possibly TRBD1 for D (5 bases). The CDR3 totals 12 residues. From germline, CDR1 is SQVTM and CDR2 ANQGSEA. The V end was cut by 2 bases, the J end by 11 bases, with 12 bases between.

This clonotype appeared many times. The J gene is TRBJ2-3, the V gene TRBV7-2, with no clear D. V shed 5 bases and J shed 0 bases, with 9 bases lying between them. CDR3 length: 14 amino acids. From germline, CDR1 is SGHTA and CDR2 FQGNSA. In DNA, the CDR3 is TGTGCCAGCAGCCGGCTACGGAGCACAGATACGCAGTATTTT. Its translation is CASSRLRSTDTQYF.

There are many counts of this clonotype. Written as DNA, the CDR3 is TGTGCCAGCAGTTCTCCCGGGACTGCCCGGTCTAAGCCCCAGCATTTT. It codes for CASSSPGTARSKPQHF. V and J are TRBV28 and TRBJ1-5; D possibly corresponds to TRBD1 (5 bases). Germline V gene data show CDR1 as MDHEN and CDR2 as SYDVKM. The CDR3 covers 16 residues. V was trimmed by 4 bases and J by 8 bases, leaving 21 bases between them. The full variable domain, its missing parts supplied by reference TRBV28 and TRBJ1-5, is DVKVTQSSRYLVKRTGEKVFLECVQDMDHENMFWYRQDPGLGLRLIYFSYDVKMKEKGDIPEGYSVSREKKERFSLILESASTNQTSMYLCASSSPGTARSKPQHFGDGTRLSIL.